Listed below are T cell receptor beta chains from one sample, sequenced in a study of blood T cell repertoires in COVID-19. Some clones are missing from TCRdb's copy, which holds only in-frame ones; the method was immunoSEQ multiplex PCR. The data contain over 200,000 clones, 88% of them seen just once; the ten biggest clones take up over 3.5%. Source material: PBMCs or T cells enriched from blood (not recorded which). These TCRs come from a woman aged 30 to 39 who had been exposed to COVID-19. Both conserved end residues are part of each CDR3. The D gene is left open where the match is weak. The size field is filled for only some rows; it gives once, few, many or a size class.

>NA|TRBV9|NA|TRBJ1-1
TGTGCCAGCAGCGCCGGTGTCCGTAGCTGGGGGCGGTTTGACACTGAAGCTTTCTTT
CASSAGVRSWGRFDTEAFF
>TRBD1|TRBV29-1|NA|TRBJ2-5
TGCAGCGTTTCAGGGGGCCTTCAAGAGACCCAGTACTTC
CSVSGGLQETQYF
>NA|TRBV9|NA|TRBJ2-7
TGTGCCAGCAGCGTAGATCCTAGCTCCTACGAGCAGTACTTC
CASSVDPSSYEQYF
>NA|TRBV5-1|NA|TRBJ1-5
TGCGCCAGCAGCTTGGAGGGGGGGCCCGGTCAGCCCCAGCATTTT
CASSLEGGPGQPQHF
>TRBD1|TRBV6-6|NA|TRBJ1-5
TGTGCCAGCAGTCCCCGCGGGACAGGGGTCGAGAGACGGAATCAGCCCCAGCATTTT
CASSPRGTGVERRNQPQHF
>NA|TRBV4-1|NA|TRBJ2-1
TGCGCCAGCCGGGGTGTCGTTGAGCAGTTCTTC
CASRGVVEQFF
>TRBD1|TRBV2|NA|TRBJ2-1
TGTGCCAGCAGTGAAGGGGGGCGACAGGGGTCTTACAATGAGCAGTTCTTC
CASSEGGRQGSYNEQFF
>NA|TRBV3-1/TRBV3-2|NA|TRBJ1-5
TGTGCCAGCAGCCAAGCCTATAGCAATCAGCCCCAGCATTTT
CASSQAYSNQPQHF
>NA|TRBV19|NA|TRBJ2-3
TGTGCCAGTAGTATGGTAGCAGGGGTGGATACGCAGTATTTT
CASSMVAGVDTQYF
>NA|TRBV21-1|NA|TRBJ1-5
TGTGCCAGCAGCCCTAAGAGGGAGCAAAATCAGCCCCAGCATTTT
CASSPKREQNQPQHF
>NA|TRBV29-1|NA|TRBJ1-1
TGCAGCGTCGCGATATACAGGCAGTTGAACACTGAAGCTTTCTTT
CSVAIYRQLNTEAFF
>TRBD2|TRBV4-2|NA|TRBJ2-7
TGTGCCAGCGGGGCGGCCGGGGGGTCTCTGTACTTC
CASGAAGGSLYF
>NA|TRBV4-1|NA|TRBJ1-3
TGCGCCAGCAGCCAAGGGGGGCAGGGTCGACTTGGAAACACCATATATTTT
CASSQGGQGRLGNTIYF
>NA|TRBV5-1|NA|TRBJ2-7
TGCGCCAGCAGCTTGACAGGGGACTTACGGCTCTACGAGCAGTACTTC
CASSLTGDLRLYEQYF
>NA|TRBV29-1|once|TRBJ1-1
TGCAGCGTTGGGGGCGGGGGAGTCACTGAAGCTTTCTTT
CSVGGGGVTEAFF
>TRBD1|TRBV5-1|NA|TRBJ2-7
TGCGCCAGCAGCCAAACAGGGGGTTTCCACGAGCAGTACTTC
CASSQTGGFHEQYF
>TRBD1|TRBV19|once|TRBJ1-2
TGTGCCAGTAGTGCGACAGGGGGCGGCTACACCTTC
CASSATGGGYTF
>NA|TRBV5-4|NA|TRBJ1-1
TGTGCCAGCAGCACGGGGTCTTACACTGAAGCTTTCTTT
CASSTGSYTEAFF
>NA|TRBV28|NA|TRBJ1-4
TGTGCCAGCAGTCCCCCCCCGGGGACATGGGGGGAAAAACTGTTTTTT
CASSPPPGTWGEKLFF
>NA|TRBV18|NA|TRBJ2-2
TGTGCCAGCTCAGTCGGCGGGGAGCTGTTTTTT
CASSVGGELFF
>TRBD1|TRBV12-5|NA|TRBJ2-2
TGTGCTAGTGGCCCTTACGGACAGGCCGGGGAGCTGTTTTTT
CASGPYGQAGELFF
>TRBD1|TRBV7-2|NA|TRBJ1-2
TGTGCCAGCAGCTTAGCGACAGGGGGCGCGGGTGGCTACACCTTC
CASSLATGGAGGYTF
>TRBD2|TRBV6-2/TRBV6-3|NA|TRBJ2-7
TGTGCCAGCAGCGACAGGACTAGCGTGACCTACGAGCAGTACTTC
CASSDRTSVTYEQYF
>NA|TRBV20-1|NA|TRBJ2-7
TGCAGTGCTAGTGCCAGCGGGTCCTACGAGCAGTACTTC
CSASASGSYEQYF
>NA|TRBV5-1|NA|TRBJ2-3
TGCGCCAGCAGCCCGGTTGACGGAGCAGATACGCAGTATTTT
CASSPVDGADTQYF
>TRBD1|TRBV12-3/TRBV12-4|NA|TRBJ1-3
TGTGCCAGCAGTTTCGGGACAGGGATATATTTT
CASSFGTGIYF
>NA|TRBV2|NA|TRBJ2-1
TGTGCCAGCAATCGGAGGGAAGTCGATGAGCAGTTCTTC
CASNRREVDEQFF
>TRBD2|TRBV4-2|once|TRBJ2-1
TGTGCCAGCAGCCAAGATCGGCGGGGGGACTTATCCAATACCGTGCAGTTCTTC
CASSQDRRGDLSNTVQFF
>NA|TRBV30|NA|TRBJ1-1
TGTGCCTGGAGTGTCAACATGAACACTGAAGCTTTCTTT
CAWSVNMNTEAFF
>NA|TRBV2|NA|TRBJ1-2
TGTGCCAGCAGTGAGGTCAGGGGTGGCGGCTACACCTTC
CASSEVRGGGYTF
>NA|TRBV30|NA|TRBJ1-2
TGTGCCTGGAGTGTACAGCGGGGAAGTGTTCGTGGCTACACCTTC
CAWSVQRGSVRGYTF
>NA|TRBV6-5|NA|TRBJ1-5
TGTGCCAGCAGTTACTCCGCCGGGAGTGGGCAGCCCCAGCATTTT
CASSYSAGSGQPQHF
>NA|TRBV3-1/TRBV3-2|many|TRBJ2-7
TGTGCCAGCAGCCAAGATCTGCGGGAAACCGAGCAGTACTTC
CASSQDLRETEQYF
>TRBD1|TRBV2|NA|TRBJ1-1
TGTGCCAGCAGTGAAGACTTACAGGGGAAGGCTTTCTTT
CASSEDLQGKAFF
>NA|TRBV7-2|NA|TRBJ2-5
TGTGCCAGCAGCTTAACCTCGGGATTTGGAGAGACCCAGTACTTC
CASSLTSGFGETQYF
>TRBD1|TRBV4-1|NA|TRBJ2-2
TGCGCCAGCAGCCAACCCGAGGGGGCGGTGGGGACCGGGGAGCTGTTTTTT
CASSQPEGAVGTGELFF
>NA|TRBV5-1|NA|TRBJ2-4
TGCGCCAGCAGCCCGGGGGTGGCTAGCGACCCTATTCAGTACTTC
CASSPGVASDPIQYF
>TRBD1|TRBV30|NA|TRBJ2-1
TGTGCCTGGAGATTCGGGACAGGGTCCTACAATGAGCAGTTCTTC
CAWRFGTGSYNEQFF
>TRBD2|TRBV2|NA|TRBJ2-1
TGTGCCAGCAGCGCCGAGACTAGCGGGAGGGGTAATGAGCAGTTCTTC
CASSAETSGRGNEQFF
>TRBD1|TRBV6-1|NA|TRBJ2-4
TGTGCCAGCAGTGTCGGGACAGGGATCCTTAAGGACATTCAGTACTTC
CASSVGTGILKDIQYF
>NA|TRBV28|NA|TRBJ1-2
TGTGCCAGCAAACAGGGACGATCATATGGCTACACCTTC
CASKQGRSYGYTF
>NA|TRBV30|NA|TRBJ1-5
TGTGCCTGGAGTGTACTGGGTAGTAGCGATCAGCCCCAGCATTTT
CAWSVLGSSDQPQHF
>TRBD1|TRBV5-6|NA|TRBJ1-2
TGTGCCAGCAGCCCCGGGACAGGGTTGGGAGGCTACACCTTC
CASSPGTGLGGYTF
>TRBD2|TRBV11-2|NA|TRBJ2-1
TGTGCCAGCAGCTTAGATAGACTAGCGGGAGCTCTAAATGAGCAGTTCTTC
CASSLDRLAGALNEQFF
>TRBD2|TRBV3-1/TRBV3-2|NA|TRBJ2-1
TGTGCCAGCAGCCAAGTAGCGGGAGGGATCTCCTACAATGAGCAGTTCTTC
CASSQVAGGISYNEQFF
>TRBD2|TRBV29-1|NA|TRBJ2-3
TGCAGCGTTGAAGCCGGACTAGCGAGCACAGATACGCAGTATTTT
CSVEAGLASTDTQYF
>TRBD1|TRBV5-1|NA|TRBJ2-5
TGCGCCAGCAGCCCCGGGACAGGGCAAGAGACCCAGTACTTC
CASSPGTGQETQYF
>NA|TRBV11-2|NA|TRBJ1-1
TGTGCCAGCAGCTTAGGACGGGAGGGTGAAGCTTTCTTT
CASSLGREGEAFF
>NA|TRBV11-2|NA|TRBJ2-2
TGTGCCAGCAGCTCGTGGAGGGCGGGCGGGGAGCTGTTTTTT
CASSSWRAGGELFF
>NA|TRBV6-5|NA|TRBJ1-2
TGTGCCAGCACTTACAGTGTTCGAGGGAGCTATGGCTACACCTTC
CASTYSVRGSYGYTF
>TRBD1|TRBV15|NA|TRBJ1-1
TGTGCCACCAGCAGAGATAGGACAGGGAGTACTGAAGCTTTCTTT
CATSRDRTGSTEAFF